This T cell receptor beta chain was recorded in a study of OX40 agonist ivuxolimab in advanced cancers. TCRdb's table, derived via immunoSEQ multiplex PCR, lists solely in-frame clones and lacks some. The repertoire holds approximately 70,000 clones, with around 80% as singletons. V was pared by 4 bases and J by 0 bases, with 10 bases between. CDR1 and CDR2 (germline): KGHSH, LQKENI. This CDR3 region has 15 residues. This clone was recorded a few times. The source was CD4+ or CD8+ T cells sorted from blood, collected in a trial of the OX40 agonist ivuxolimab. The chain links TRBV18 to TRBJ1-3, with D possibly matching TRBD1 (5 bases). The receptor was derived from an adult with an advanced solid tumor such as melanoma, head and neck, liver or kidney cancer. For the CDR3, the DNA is TGTGCCAGCTCACGGGACGCTCACTCTGGAAACACCATATATTTT. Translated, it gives CASSRDAHSGNTIYF.